The 30 T cell receptor beta chains in this list originate from one sample, sequenced in a study of shared clonotypes between healthy human individuals. CD8 cells regarded as naive lacked CD45RO, were positively chosen for CCR7, and omitted terminally differentiated effector memory CD45RA+ cells. Only in-frame clones appear in the TCRdb table, and some are missing; sequencing was by immunoSEQ multiplex PCR. This sample yields approximately 1.9 million clones, of which roughly 93% are seen a single time; more than 1.5% belongs to the top ten. The source material was naive CD8+ T cells from PBMCs. These receptors all stem from a man aged 18 to 29 in good health. Some clones in this sample may be carry-over from other donors' samples.

The chain combines TRBV2 with TRBJ2-1; D ambiguous. In germline, CDR1 is SNHLY, CDR2 FYNNEI. This CDR3 contains 13 residues. Trimming took 7 bases from V and 10 from J, leaving 17 bases between them. The DNA for the CDR3 is TGTGCCAGCAAGGCCCCTTGGCTAAGCGAGCAGTTCTTC. Translation gives CASKAPWLSEQFF.

This clone showed up just once. The CDR3 DNA reads as TGTGCCAGCAGCCCCATGGGGCAGGGGTACGAGCAGTACTTC. This encodes CASSPMGQGYEQYF. This rearrangement joins TRBV9 to TRBJ2-7; possible D gene TRBD1, 6 bases. V shed 4 bases and J shed 4 bases, with 15 bases lying between them. In germline, CDR1 is SGDLS, CDR2 YYNGEE. The CDR3 is 14 residues long.

The V and J genes are TRBV5-8 and TRBJ2-1; D is possibly TRBD1 or TRBD2 (6 bases each). V gave up 3 bases and J gave up 7 bases, with 11 bases separating them. This CDR3 has 13 residues. Per the germline V gene, CDR1 is SGHTS and CDR2 is YDEGEE. The CDR3: CASSSEGGNEQFF. As DNA, the CDR3 is TGTGCCAGCAGCTCCGAGGGGGGAAATGAGCAGTTCTTC.

The rearrangement links TRBV6-5 to TRBJ2-4, with 7 nucleotides matching TRBD1. From germline, CDR1 is MNHEY and CDR2 SVGAGI. This CDR3 comprises 15 residues. Germline trimming cut 5 bases from V and 1 base from J; bases unmatched to any gene: 5. In DNA form, the CDR3 reads TGTGCCAGCAGTACAGGGGCTTCGGCCAAAAACATTCAGTACTTC. Translated: CASSTGASAKNIQYF.

The V and J genes are TRBV4-1 and TRBJ2-5; no clear D. There are 15 residues in the CDR3. Trimming left V 0 bases short and J 2 bases short, with 10 bases between. Germline loops: CDR1 MGHRA, CDR2 YSYEKL. CDR3 DNA: TGCGCCAGCAGCCAAGATCTTTACGAGCAAGAGACCCAGTACTTC. It codes for CASSQDLYEQETQYF.

This clone was recorded only once. The sample has other DNA sequences that encode this CDR3 too. V is TRBV11-2 and J is TRBJ2-2, with 7 bases identical to TRBD2. This CDR3 has 15 amino acids. Germline CDR1 is SGHAT and CDR2 is FQNNGV. Trimming at V came to 1 base and at J to 3 bases, leaving 2 bases not matched to a gene. This chain's CDR3 is CASSLVLADTGELFF. The CDR3 DNA sequence: TGTGCCAGCAGCTTAGTCCTAGCGGACACCGGGGAGCTGTTTTTT.

This chain uses TRBV28 with TRBJ1-1, with 7 nucleotides matching TRBD1. The germline V gene has CDR1 MDHEN and CDR2 SYDVKM. With V trimmed by 3 bases and J by 3 bases, 4 bases remained unmatched. CDR3 length equals 14 residues. The CDR3 region has the DNA TGTGCCAGCAGTTTCCAACAGGGGTACACTGAAGCTTTCTTT. This gives the protein CASSFQQGYTEAFF.

The chain recombines TRBV5-1 with TRBJ1-2; D is uncertain. Germline V gene sequence: CDR1 SGHRS, CDR2 YFSETQ. The CDR3 extends over 15 amino acids. The V end was cut by 0 bases, the J end by 8 bases, with 17 bases between. The CDR3 reads CASSLAPGSPLGYTF. Written as DNA, the CDR3 is TGCGCCAGCAGCTTGGCTCCGGGGTCCCCTTTGGGCTACACCTTC.

The chain links TRBV7-6 to TRBJ1-6; no clear D. Germline CDR1 SGHVS, CDR2 FNYEAQ. V dropped 4 bases and J dropped 5 bases, with 9 bases sitting between them. The CDR3 is made up of 14 amino acids. This CDR3 reads CASSSGANNSPLHF. In nucleotides, the CDR3 is TGTGCCAGCAGCTCGGGAGCGAATAATTCACCCCTCCACTTT.

V and J are TRBV6-5 and TRBJ2-7, with D unresolved. Trimming removed 3 bases at V and 6 bases at J, with 9 bases between. This CDR3 contains 12 residues. CDR1 MNHEY and CDR2 SVGAGI come from the germline V gene. The CDR3, as DNA: TGTGCCAGCAGTTATACTGGGGTCGAGCAGTACTTC. Its protein product is CASSYTGVEQYF.

The chain is built from TRBV5-1 and TRBJ1-1; 8 nucleotides line up with TRBD1. The V and J ends lost 4 bases and 1 base, in that order; junction bases with no gene match: 18. CDR1 SGHRS and CDR2 YFSETQ come from the germline V gene. The CDR3 consists of 19 residues. The CDR3 nucleotides are TGCGCCAGCAGCCTACCCGAGAGACCAGGGGGCGACGGGAACACTGAAGCTTTCTTT. Amino acid sequence: CASSLPERPGGDGNTEAFF.

To note about this clone: Other DNA sequences within the sample encode an identical CDR3. This chain joins TRBV19 and TRBJ2-7; the D gene is possibly TRBD2 (6 bases). Germline loops: CDR1 LNHDA, CDR2 SQIVND (reference sequence). This CDR3 spans 13 amino acids. The V end lost 6 bases, the J end lost 0 bases, and 9 bases lay between the germline ends. CDR3 bases: TGTGCCAGTAGAGGGACTGCCTCCTACGAGCAGTACTTC. Residues: CASRGTASYEQYF. Filled out from reference TRBV19 and TRBJ2-7, the complete variable domain reads DGGITQSPKYLFRKEGQNVTLSCEQNLNHDAMYWYRQDPGQGLRLIYYSQIVNDFQKGDIAEGYSVSREKKESFPLTVTSAQKNPTAFYLCASRGTASYEQYFGPGTRLTVT.

Concerning this clone: A junction end diverges from the germline sequence, so it may reflect a read error. J is TRBJ1-1 and V is TRBV4-1; no clear D gene. The CDR3 has 15 amino acids. Per the germline V gene, CDR1 is MGHRA and CDR2 is YSYEKL. This CDR3 is CASSERRTGRTEALF. CDR3 DNA sequence: TGCGCCAGCAGCGAAAGGAGGACTGGACGCACTGAAGCTCTCTTT.

The chain carries TRBV5-1 and TRBJ2-1; D gene ambiguous. CDR1 and CDR2 from the germline V gene are SGHRS and YFSETQ. The length of the CDR3 is 17 residues. Trimming removed 0 bases at V and 4 bases at J, with 17 bases between. Written as DNA, the CDR3 is TGCGCCAGCAGCTTGGGCGGCAGCTACCATTTGTACAATGAGCAGTTCTTC. Translated: CASSLGGSYHLYNEQFF.

This clone was counted a single time. This specimen includes other DNA sequences encoding the same CDR3. The V and J genes are TRBV5-1 and TRBJ2-7; D is undetermined. There are 13 residues in the CDR3. Trimming pared 0 bases from V and 3 bases from J, leaving 7 bases between. The germline V gene encodes CDR1 SGHRS and CDR2 YFSETQ. The CDR3 here is CASSLAVRYEQYF. The CDR3 DNA reads TGCGCCAGCAGCTTGGCCGTCCGCTACGAGCAGTACTTC.

The J gene is TRBJ2-7, the V gene TRBV2; D is tentatively TRBD1 or TRBD2 (5 bases each). The CDR3 spans 13 residues. The V end was cut by 5 bases, the J end by 3 bases, with 11 bases between. Germline-derived CDR1 and CDR2 are SNHLY and FYNNEI. As DNA, the CDR3 is TGTGCCAGCAGTACGGGACCGAACTACGAGCAGTACTTC. Protein sequence: CASSTGPNYEQYF.

The chain recombines TRBV28 with TRBJ2-6; tentatively, D is TRBD1 or TRBD2 (5 bases each). Looked up from germline, CDR1 is MDHEN and CDR2 is SYDVKM. V dropped 6 bases and J dropped 1 base, with 13 bases sitting between them. This CDR3 comprises 16 residues. CDR3 nucleotides: TGTGCCAGCAGCGACGTGAGGGGTTCTGGGGCCAACGTCCTGACTTTC. Translated, it gives CASSDVRGSGANVLTF.

The chain employs TRBV7-2 and TRBJ2-5; D is perhaps TRBD1 (5 bases). This CDR3 contains 14 residues. The ends were cut back, 5 bases at V and 5 bases at J, with 15 bases in the middle. CDR1 and CDR2 from the germline V gene are SGHTA and FQGNSA. The CDR3 region has the DNA TGTGCCAGCAGCGGCAGGGTCGGTAGCGAGACCCAGTACTTC. Amino acid sequence: CASSGRVGSETQYF.

The chain joins TRBV19 to TRBJ2-1; 7 positions agree with TRBD2. The V gene end was trimmed by 3 bases and the J gene end by 9 bases; junction bases not matched to a gene: 8. This CDR3 is 14 amino acids long. Germline CDR1 LNHDA, CDR2 SQIVND (reference sequence). DNA for the CDR3: TGTGCCAGTAGTATCGGCGGGAGTCAGACTGAGCAGTTCTTC. It codes for CASSIGGSQTEQFF.

The genes are TRBV13 and TRBJ2-5, with TRBD2 identical over 11 bases. Germline trimming cut 3 bases from V and 5 bases from J; bases unmatched to any gene: 5. The CDR3 length is 15 residues. The germline V gene encodes CDR1 PRHDT and CDR2 FYEKMQ (reference sequence). CDR3: CASSFGLAGRETQYF. CDR3 coding DNA: TGTGCCAGCAGCTTTGGACTAGCGGGTAGGGAGACCCAGTACTTC.

The rearrangement uses TRBV6-6 and TRBJ1-1; the D is unclear. Deletions cut 2 bases from V and 0 bases from J, with 10 bases between. Germline V CDR1 and CDR2: MNHNY, SVGAGI (reference sequence). The CDR3 sequence is 15 residues long. The CDR3 is CASSYPPRVNTEAFF. For the CDR3, the DNA is TGTGCCAGCAGTTACCCCCCAAGAGTGAACACTGAAGCTTTCTTT.

In DNA form, the CDR3 reads TGTGCCAGCAGCTTAGCGATAGCGGCCGCAACCTACGAGCAGTACTTC. Translated: CASSLAIAAATYEQYF. This chain connects TRBV7-9 to TRBJ2-7, with D maybe TRBD2 (6 bases). The V and J ends lost 0 bases and 2 bases respectively, with 14 bases between them. The germline CDR1 and CDR2 sequences are SEHNR and FQNEAQ (reference sequence). The CDR3 is made up of 16 amino acids.

V usage is TRBV7-9 and J usage is TRBJ1-4; no reliable D call. This CDR3 spans 16 amino acids. Trimming stripped 4 bases from V and 0 bases from J, with 12 bases between. Germline V gene lookup returns CDR1 SEHNR and CDR2 FQNEAQ (reference sequence). The CDR3 bases are TGTGCCAGCAGCTCCTTCCCAGAAGCAACTAATGAAAAACTGTTTTTT. Protein sequence: CASSSFPEATNEKLFF. Full variable domain (rest looked up from reference TRBV7-9 and TRBJ1-4): DTGVSQNPRHKITKRGQNVTFRCDPISEHNRLYWYRQTLGQGPEFLTYFQNEAQLEKSRLLSDRFSAERPKGSFSTLEIQRTEQGDSAMYLCASSSFPEATNEKLFFGSGTQLSVL.

The rearrangement joins TRBV19 to TRBJ1-2; the match to TRBD1 covers 10 bases. Trimming cost V 5 bases and J 7 bases; bases outside gene matches: 10. The V gene's germline CDR1 is LNHDA and CDR2 SQIVND (reference sequence). CDR3 length: 15 residues. The CDR3 loop is CASSLTRDRGTGYTF. The CDR3 nucleotides are TGTGCCAGTAGTCTTACCCGGGACAGGGGTACTGGCTACACCTTC.

The chain couples TRBV2 to TRBJ2-5, with D possibly TRBD2 on 5 matching bases. The CDR3 has 17 amino acids. V lost 9 bases, J lost 5 bases, and 28 bases lay in between. Per germline, CDR1 SNHLY and CDR2 FYNNEI. CDR3 residues: CASSRRTRRSTEETQYF. DNA of the CDR3: TGTGCCAGTAGCAGGCGGACTCGGCGGTCGACCGAGGAGACCCAGTACTTC. Combining the CDR3 with reference TRBV2 and TRBJ2-5 gives the whole variable domain EPEVTQTPSHQVTQMGQEVILRCVPISNHLYFYWYRQILGQKVEFLVSFYNNEISEKSEIFDDQFSVERPDGSNFTLKIRSTKLEDSAMYFCASSRRTRRSTEETQYFGPGTRLLVL.

The chain recombines TRBV7-8 with TRBJ2-1; D gene uncertain. Germline-derived CDR1 and CDR2 are SGHVS and FQNEAQ. V dropped 3 bases and J dropped 0 bases, with 9 bases sitting between them. This CDR3 has 15 amino acids. The CDR3 reads CASSLSDLSYNEQFF. In nucleotides, the CDR3 is TGTGCCAGCAGCTTGAGTGATCTCTCCTACAATGAGCAGTTCTTC.

V is TRBV6-1 and J is TRBJ1-1; 7 positions agree with TRBD1. The CDR3 runs to 15 residues. V shed 2 bases, J shed 4 bases, and the junction held 7 bases outside the gene matches. Germline CDR1 and CDR2: MNHNS and SASEGT. The CDR3 spells CASSERVRGLTEAFF. Here the CDR3 DNA reads TGTGCCAGCAGTGAACGGGTGAGGGGGCTCACTGAAGCTTTCTTT.

CDR3 residues: CASSLSTGGPDYGYTF. CDR3 bases: TGTGCCAGCAGTTTATCGACGGGGGGCCCGGACTATGGCTACACCTTC. The gene calls are TRBV27 and TRBJ1-2; D may be TRBD1 (6 bases). The germline V gene has CDR1 MNHEY and CDR2 SMNVEV (reference sequence). Trimming took 0 bases from V and 3 from J, leaving 14 bases between them. The CDR3 consists of 16 residues.

The chain recombines TRBV2 with TRBJ1-1; tentatively, D is TRBD1 (6 bases). The CDR3 length is 17 residues. From germline, CDR1 is SNHLY and CDR2 FYNNEI. The V gene lost 5 bases and the J gene lost 5 bases, with 24 bases spanning the gap. CDR3 protein: CASSPTHGQGRNTEAFF. The CDR3, as DNA: TGTGCCAGCAGTCCCACCCACGGGCAGGGGAGGAATACTGAAGCTTTCTTT. Together with reference TRBV2 and TRBJ1-1, the CDR3 gives the full variable domain: EPEVTQTPSHQVTQMGQEVILRCVPISNHLYFYWYRQILGQKVEFLVSFYNNEISEKSEIFDDQFSVERPDGSNFTLKIRSTKLEDSAMYFCASSPTHGQGRNTEAFFGQGTRLTVV.

This chain uses TRBV27 with TRBJ2-1; tentatively, D is TRBD1 (6 bases). CDR1 is MNHEY, CDR2 SMNVEV, per germline (reference sequence). Trimming shortened V by 3 bases and J by 7 bases, and 19 bases separated the two germline ends. The CDR3 runs 16 residues. CDR3 bases: TGTGCCAGCAGTTTGTCTTGGGACACGGATAGGAATGAGCAGTTCTTC. Protein sequence: CASSLSWDTDRNEQFF.